Sequencing of this TCR beta chain was carried out in a study of Ad26.COV2.S vaccination and SARS-CoV-2 variants. Study at large: Donor allocation was to the COV1001 Ad26.COV2.S trial arm. Each vaccinee took Ad26.COV2.S intramuscularly, once or twice 56 days apart.

Treatment indicated: around 19 received Ad26.COV2.S at low or high dose, single or two shots; about five received placebo; per-sample allocation not given. Sampling happened 63 days after the first vaccine or placebo injection. On this clone itself: Its matching antigen is unknown.

The CDR3 runs to 12 residues. Trimming pared 3 bases from V and 2 bases from J, leaving 5 bases between. The germline gives CDR1 WNHNN, CDR2 SYGVQD (reference sequence). Study conclusions and caveats: Recipients given vaccine exceeded placebo recipients in spike-specific TCR breadth.

Profiling relied on immunoSEQ multiplex PCR, and the TCRdb table lists in-frame clones only, not all of them. This table holds roughly 350,000 clones, 80% to 90% found once. The origin of this receptor is a person between 18 and 65 years old who received the Ad26.COV2.S COVID-19 vaccine or a placebo. This sample comprised peripheral blood, obtained in a trial of Ad26.COV2.S vaccine versus placebo. The chain employs TRBV10-1 and TRBJ2-7; D call uncertain. CDR3: CASSDGTYEQYF. The DNA for the CDR3 is TGCGCCAGCAGTGACGGTACCTACGAGCAGTACTTC.